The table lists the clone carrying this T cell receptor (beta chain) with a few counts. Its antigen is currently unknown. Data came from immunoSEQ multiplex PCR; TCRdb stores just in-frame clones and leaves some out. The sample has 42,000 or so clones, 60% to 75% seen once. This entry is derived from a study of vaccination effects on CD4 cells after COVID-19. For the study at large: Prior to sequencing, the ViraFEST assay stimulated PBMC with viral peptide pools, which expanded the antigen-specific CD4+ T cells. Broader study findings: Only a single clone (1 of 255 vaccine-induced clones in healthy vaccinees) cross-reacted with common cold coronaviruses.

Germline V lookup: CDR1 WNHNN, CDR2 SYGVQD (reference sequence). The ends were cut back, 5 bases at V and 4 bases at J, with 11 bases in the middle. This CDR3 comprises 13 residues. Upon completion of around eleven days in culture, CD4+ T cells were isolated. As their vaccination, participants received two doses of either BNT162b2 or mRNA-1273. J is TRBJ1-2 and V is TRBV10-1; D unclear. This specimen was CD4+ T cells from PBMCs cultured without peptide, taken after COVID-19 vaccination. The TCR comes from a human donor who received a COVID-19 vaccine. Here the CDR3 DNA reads TGCGCCAGCAGTCCCGGCCCAGCCTATGGCTACACCTTC. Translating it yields CASSPGPAYGYTF.